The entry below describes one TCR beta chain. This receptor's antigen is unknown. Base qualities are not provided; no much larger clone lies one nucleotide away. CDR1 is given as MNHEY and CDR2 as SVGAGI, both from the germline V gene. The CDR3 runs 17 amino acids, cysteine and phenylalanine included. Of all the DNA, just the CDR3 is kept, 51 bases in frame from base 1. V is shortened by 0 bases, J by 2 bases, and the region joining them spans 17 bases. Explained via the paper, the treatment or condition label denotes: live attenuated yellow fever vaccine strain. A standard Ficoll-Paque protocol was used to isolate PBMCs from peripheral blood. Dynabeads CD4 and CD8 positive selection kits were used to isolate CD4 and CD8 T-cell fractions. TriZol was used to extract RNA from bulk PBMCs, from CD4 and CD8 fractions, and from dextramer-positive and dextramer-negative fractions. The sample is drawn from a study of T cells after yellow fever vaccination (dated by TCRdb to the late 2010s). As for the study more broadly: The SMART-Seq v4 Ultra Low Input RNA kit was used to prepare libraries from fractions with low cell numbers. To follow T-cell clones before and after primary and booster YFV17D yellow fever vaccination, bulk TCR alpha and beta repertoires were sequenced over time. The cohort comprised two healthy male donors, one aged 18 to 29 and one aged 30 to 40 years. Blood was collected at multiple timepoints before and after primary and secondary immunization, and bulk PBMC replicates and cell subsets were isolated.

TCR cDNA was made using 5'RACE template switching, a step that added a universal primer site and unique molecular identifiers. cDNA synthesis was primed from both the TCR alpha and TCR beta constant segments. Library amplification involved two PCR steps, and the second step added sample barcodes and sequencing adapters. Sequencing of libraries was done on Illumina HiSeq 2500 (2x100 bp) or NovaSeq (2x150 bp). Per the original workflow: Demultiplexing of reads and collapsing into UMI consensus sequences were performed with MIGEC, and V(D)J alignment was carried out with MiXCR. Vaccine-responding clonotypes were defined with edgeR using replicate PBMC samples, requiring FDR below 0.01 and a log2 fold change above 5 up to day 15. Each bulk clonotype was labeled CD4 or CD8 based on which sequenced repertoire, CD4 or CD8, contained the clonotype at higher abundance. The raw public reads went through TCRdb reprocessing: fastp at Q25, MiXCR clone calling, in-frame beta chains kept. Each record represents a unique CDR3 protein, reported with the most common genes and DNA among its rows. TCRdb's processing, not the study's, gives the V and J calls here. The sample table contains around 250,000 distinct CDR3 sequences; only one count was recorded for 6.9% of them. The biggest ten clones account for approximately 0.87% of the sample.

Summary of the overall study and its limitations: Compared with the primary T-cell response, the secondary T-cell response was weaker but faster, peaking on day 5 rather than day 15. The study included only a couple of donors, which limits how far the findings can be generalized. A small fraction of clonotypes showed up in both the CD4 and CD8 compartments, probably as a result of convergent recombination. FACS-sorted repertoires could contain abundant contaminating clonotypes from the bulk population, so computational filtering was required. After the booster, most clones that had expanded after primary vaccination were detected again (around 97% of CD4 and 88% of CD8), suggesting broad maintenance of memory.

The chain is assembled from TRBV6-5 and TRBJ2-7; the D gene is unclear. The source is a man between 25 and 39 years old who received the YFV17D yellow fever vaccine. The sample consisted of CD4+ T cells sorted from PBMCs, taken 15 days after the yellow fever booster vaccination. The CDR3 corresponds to CASSYSVWRTSTYEQYF. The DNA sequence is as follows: TGTGCCAGCAGTTACTCAGTTTGGAGAACAAGCACCTACGAGCAGTACTTC.